The 2 T cell receptor beta chains reported below all come from one sample, sequenced in a study of blood T cell repertoires in COVID-19. The table came from immunoSEQ multiplex PCR; TCRdb's copy has only in-frame clones and leaves some out. The table includes roughly 60,000 clones, 75% to 90% detected once. Sample: peripheral blood. Receptors originate from a man aged 25-45 years with COVID-19, enrolled during active disease.

DNA of the CDR3: TGTGCCAGCAGTTTAACAGGGTCACCAAATGAAAAACTGTTTTTT. Translating it yields CASSLTGSPNEKLFF. The gene calls are TRBV6-5 and TRBJ1-4; tentatively, D is TRBD1 (6 bases). Trimming took off 4 bases at V and 5 bases at J, with 14 bases between the two ends. Germline V gene data show CDR1 as MNHEY and CDR2 as SVGAGI. This CDR3 spans 15 amino acids.

The chain has TRBV11-2 and TRBJ1-2; D is uncertain. The germline gives CDR1 SGHAT, CDR2 FQNNGV. V was clipped by 5 bases and J by 2 bases, with 6 bases between them. The CDR3 spans 12 residues. The CDR3 is CASSPSNYGYTF. The CDR3 nucleotides read TGTGCCAGCAGCCCATCAAACTATGGCTACACCTTC.